This paragraph reports one T cell receptor (beta chain). This entry belongs to a study of long-term antiretroviral therapy in people with HIV. This was the immunoSEQ v3.0 assay at survey level. TCRdb's table, derived via immunoSEQ multiplex PCR, lists solely in-frame clones and lacks some. Of 25,000 to 30,000 clones listed, approximately 90% are singletons. The germline CDR1 and CDR2 sequences are MGHRA and YSYEKL. This CDR3 has 17 residues. V lost 5 bases to trimming and J lost 5 bases; unmatched junction nucleotides: 15. The V and J genes are TRBV4-1 and TRBJ2-1; 7 bases fit TRBD2. This TCR derives from a young woman with HIV. Specimen: unsorted PBMCs, collected 1.8 years after starting antiretroviral therapy. Here the CDR3 reads CASSDRWREYINNEQFF. For the CDR3, the DNA is TGCGCCAGCAGCGACCGATGGCGGGAGTATATCAACAATGAGCAGTTCTTC.